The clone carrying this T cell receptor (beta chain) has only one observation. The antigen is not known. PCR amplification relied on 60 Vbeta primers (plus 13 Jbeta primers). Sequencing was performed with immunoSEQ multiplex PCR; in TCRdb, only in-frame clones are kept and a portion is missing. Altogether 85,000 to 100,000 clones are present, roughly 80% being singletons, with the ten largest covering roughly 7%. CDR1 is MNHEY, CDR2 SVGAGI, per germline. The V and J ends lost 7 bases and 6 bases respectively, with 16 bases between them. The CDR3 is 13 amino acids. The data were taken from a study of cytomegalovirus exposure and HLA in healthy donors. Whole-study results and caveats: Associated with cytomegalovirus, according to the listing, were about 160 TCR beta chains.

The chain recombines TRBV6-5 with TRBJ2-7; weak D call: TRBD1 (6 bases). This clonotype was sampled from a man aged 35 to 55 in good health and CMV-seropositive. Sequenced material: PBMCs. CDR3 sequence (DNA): TGTGCCAGCAAATCAACAGGGAACCGCGAGCAGTACTTC. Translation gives CASKSTGNREQYF.